A single sample gave rise to the 16 T cell receptor beta chains below, sequenced in a study of T cell changes during pregnancy in multiple sclerosis (dated by TCRdb to the late 2010s). Library preparation was by the immunoSEQ multiplex PCR assay. Sourced from immuneACCESS, this table was stored by TCRdb with only in-frame sequences that have V and J called. A share of the clones is absent; for the studies checked, an unresolved V gene accounts for under half, and the remainder has no known explanation. Present in this sample are some 30,000 clones, 85% to 90% of which were seen just once. In total, the top ten clones hold 0.45% to 0.6% of the sample. The sample in question was CD4+ T cells from peripheral blood mononuclear cells, obtained in the third trimester of pregnancy. The receptors shown here come from a female donor in good health, enrolled as a control in a pregnancy study.

The chain joins TRBV4-2 to TRBJ2-3; 7 bases are a match to TRBD2. J lost 4 bases, V lost 1 base, and 14 bases had no gene match. Germline assignment: CDR1 LGHNA and CDR2 YNFKEQ. This CDR3 is 18 amino acids long. The CDR3 loop is CASSQVPSWSGIADTQYF. DNA of the CDR3: TGTGCCAGCAGCCAAGTCCCCTCATGGAGCGGGATCGCAGATACGCAGTATTTT.

This clone was observed a handful of times. The chain couples TRBV30 to TRBJ1-1; the D gene is possibly TRBD1 (5 bases). Trimming stripped 1 base from V and 4 bases from J, with 19 bases between. Looked up from germline, CDR1 is GTSNPN and CDR2 is SVGIG (reference sequence). This CDR3 spans 16 amino acids. The CDR3 loop reads CAWSGGRGGVGTEAFF. The CDR3 DNA reads TGTGCCTGGAGTGGGGGGAGAGGAGGGGTCGGCACTGAAGCTTTCTTT.

This clone has just a few counts. The chain couples TRBV6-5 to TRBJ1-2, with a weak D call TRBD1 (6 bases). The CDR3 has 15 amino acids. Trimming cost V 1 base and J 4 bases, with 13 bases left between them. Germline values: CDR1 MNHEY, CDR2 SVGAGI. The CDR3 bases are TGTGCCAGCAGTTACTTACAGGGTTTCTCCTATGGCTACACCTTC. This translates into CASSYLQGFSYGYTF.

This clone was recorded a few times. The chain recombines TRBV27 with TRBJ2-7; unclear D gene. CDR1 is MNHEY and CDR2 is SMNVEV in the germline V gene (reference sequence). The V and J ends lost 8 bases and 4 bases respectively, with 18 bases between them. CDR3 length: 14 residues. CDR3: CASGFATTPYEQYF. In DNA, the CDR3 is TGTGCCAGCGGGTTCGCAACGACACCTTACGAGCAGTACTTC.

This clone was seen just once. This chain joins TRBV5-1 and TRBJ1-1; 7 nucleotides match TRBD1. CDR1 and CDR2 (germline): SGHRS, YFSETQ. J was trimmed by 7 bases and V by 0 bases; bases with no gene match: 3. The CDR3 length is 13 residues. The CDR3 coding sequence is TGCGCCAGCAGCTTGGCCCGGGACAGTGAAGCTTTCTTT. Protein sequence: CASSLARDSEAFF.

The chain carries TRBV11-2 and TRBJ2-5, with D perhaps TRBD1 (6 bases). This CDR3 has 15 residues. CDR1 SGHAT and CDR2 FQNNGV come from the germline V gene. Trimming took off 1 base at V and 5 bases at J, with 14 bases between the two ends. CDR3 amino acids: CASSLGGQRSETQYF. The CDR3 DNA is TGTGCCAGCAGCTTAGGGGGGCAGAGATCGGAGACCCAGTACTTC.

The gene calls are TRBV19 and TRBJ2-3, with 12 bases lining up with TRBD2. V lost 5 bases to trimming and J lost 6 bases; unmatched junction nucleotides: 9. CDR1 is LNHDA, CDR2 SQIVND, per germline (reference sequence). This CDR3 contains 16 residues. This chain's CDR3 is CASSPTTSGGGDTQYF. The DNA for the CDR3 is TGTGCCAGTAGTCCCACGACTAGCGGGGGTGGCGATACGCAGTATTTT.

This clone was found once. The chain has TRBV7-2 and TRBJ2-6; TRBD1 matches at 8 bases. CDR3 length: 17 amino acids. J gave up 2 bases and V 2 bases, and 5 bases lay outside the gene matches. Germline-derived CDR1 and CDR2 are SGHTA and FQGNSA. This CDR3 reads CASSLSRGHPGANVLTF. The DNA for the CDR3 is TGTGCCAGCAGCTTATCCAGGGGGCACCCTGGGGCCAACGTCCTGACTTTC. Drawing the rest from reference TRBV7-2 and TRBJ2-6, the complete variable domain is GAGVSQSPSNKVTEKGKDVELRCDPISGHTALYWYRQSLGQGLEFLIYFQGNSAPDKSGLPSDRFSAERTGGSVSTLTIQRTQQEDSAVYLCASSLSRGHPGANVLTFGAGSRLTVL.

The V gene is TRBV30, the J gene TRBJ2-7; 8 bases agree with TRBD2. CDR3 length equals 13 residues. Germline V CDR1 and CDR2: GTSNPN, SVGIG (reference sequence). Losses at the gene ends were 8 bases for V and 6 bases for J; bases not matched to a gene: 12. The CDR3 DNA follows: TGTGCCGGTACGGGGGGGAATCTTCGCGAGCAGTACTTC. Translated, it gives CAGTGGNLREQYF. Variable domain in full (rest from reference TRBV30 and TRBJ2-7): SQTIHQWPATLVQPVGSPLSLECTVEGTSNPNLYWYRQAAGRGLQLLFYSVGIGQISSEVPQNLSASRPQDRQFILSSKKLLLSDSGFYLCAGTGGNLREQYFGPGTRLTVT.

The CDR3 protein is CASSTGRGPGANVLTF. Written as DNA, the CDR3 is TGCGCCAGCAGCACCGGCAGGGGGCCTGGGGCCAACGTCCTGACTTTC. The chain uses TRBV10-2 and TRBJ2-6; 8 positions match TRBD1. The V gene's germline CDR1 is WSHSY and CDR2 SAAADI. This CDR3 region has 16 residues. The ends lost 6 bases at V and 2 bases at J; junction bases unmatched: 6.

The chain links TRBV11-2 to TRBJ2-7; 10 nucleotides agree with TRBD1. The CDR3 is made up of 16 amino acids. V shed 0 bases and J 6 bases; nucleotides not matched to a gene: 8. The V gene's germline CDR1 is SGHAT and CDR2 FQNNGV. The chain's CDR3 is CASSLDRDRGLLEQYF. The CDR3 DNA reads as TGTGCCAGCAGCTTAGATCGGGACAGGGGACTTCTCGAGCAGTACTTC.

This rearrangement joins TRBV11-2 to TRBJ2-2, with D possibly matching TRBD1 (6 bases). The CDR3 spans 15 residues. The V and J ends lost 4 bases and 2 bases respectively, with 11 bases between them. Germline CDR1 is SGHAT and CDR2 is FQNNGV. The chain's CDR3 is CASSSGTFNTGELFF. In DNA form, the CDR3 reads TGTGCCAGCAGCTCCGGGACATTTAACACCGGGGAGCTGTTTTTT.

CDR3 region: CAWSTGQHSNQPQHF. For the CDR3, the DNA is TGTGCCTGGAGTACGGGACAGCATAGCAATCAGCCCCAGCATTTT. The genes are TRBV30 and TRBJ1-5; 7 positions agree with TRBD1. The CDR3 runs to 15 residues. From germline, CDR1 is GTSNPN and CDR2 SVGIG (reference sequence). V trimming: 2 bases; J trimming: 0 bases; junction bases outside the gene matches: 4.

CDR3 amino acids: CASSLVSPGELFF. The CDR3 DNA reads as TGTGCCAGCAGTTTAGTATCCCCCGGGGAGCTGTTTTTT. The rearrangement uses TRBV28 and TRBJ2-2, with D unresolved. The CDR3 runs to 13 residues. The V and J ends lost 2 bases and 6 bases respectively, with 7 bases between them. Looked up from germline, CDR1 is MDHEN and CDR2 is SYDVKM.

The V gene is TRBV7-9, the J gene TRBJ1-1; the match to TRBD1 covers 7 bases. V was pared by 5 bases and J by 11 bases, with 17 bases of the junction left unmatched. Germline V gene sequence: CDR1 SEHNR, CDR2 FQNEAQ (reference sequence). The CDR3 sequence is 15 residues long. The CDR3 region is CASSPSTGRGFWAFF. CDR3 in DNA: TGTGCCAGCAGCCCCTCGACAGGGAGAGGCTTTTGGGCTTTCTTT.

This clone occurred once. The CDR3 here is CASRSNRTVGTEAFF. The DNA for the CDR3 is TGTGCAAGTCGCTCCAACCGGACAGTCGGCACTGAAGCTTTCTTT. The rearrangement joins TRBV12-2 to TRBJ1-1; TRBD1 is the table's D call and was not checked against the DNA. TRBV12-2 is a pseudogene locus. The CDR3 spans 15 residues.